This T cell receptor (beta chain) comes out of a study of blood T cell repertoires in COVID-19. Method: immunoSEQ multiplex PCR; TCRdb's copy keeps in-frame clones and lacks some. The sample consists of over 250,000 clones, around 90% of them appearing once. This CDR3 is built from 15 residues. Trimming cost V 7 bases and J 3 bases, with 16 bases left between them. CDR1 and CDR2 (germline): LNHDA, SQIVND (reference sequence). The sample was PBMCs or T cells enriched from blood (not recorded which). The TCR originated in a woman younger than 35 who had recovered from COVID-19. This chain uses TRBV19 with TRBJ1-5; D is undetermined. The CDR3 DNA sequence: TGTGCCAGTACCCCCAAACTCCAGGCCAATCAGCCCCAGCATTTT. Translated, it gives CASTPKLQANQPQHF.